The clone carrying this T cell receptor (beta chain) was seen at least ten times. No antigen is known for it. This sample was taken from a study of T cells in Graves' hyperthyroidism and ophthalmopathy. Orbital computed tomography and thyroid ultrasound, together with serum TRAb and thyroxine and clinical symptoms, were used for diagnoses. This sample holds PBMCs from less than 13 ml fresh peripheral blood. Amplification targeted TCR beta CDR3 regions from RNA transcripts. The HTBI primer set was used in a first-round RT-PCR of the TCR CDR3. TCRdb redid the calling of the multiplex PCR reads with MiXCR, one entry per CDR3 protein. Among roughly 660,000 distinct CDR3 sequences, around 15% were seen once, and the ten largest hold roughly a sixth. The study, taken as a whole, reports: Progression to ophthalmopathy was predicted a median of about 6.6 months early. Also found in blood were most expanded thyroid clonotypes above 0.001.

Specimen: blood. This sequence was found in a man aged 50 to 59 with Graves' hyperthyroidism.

CDR3 loop: CASSSPATSGSVNEQFF. The CDR3 DNA sequence: TGTGCCAGCAGCTCCCCGGCGACTAGCGGGAGTGTGAATGAGCAGTTCTTC. The rearrangement links TRBV7-9 to TRBJ2-1, with 12 bases fitting TRBD2. The V and J ends lost 4 bases and 7 bases, in that order; junction bases with no gene match: 11. The CDR3 has 17 amino acids. Looked up from germline, CDR1 is SEHNR and CDR2 is FQNEAQ (reference sequence).